This T cell receptor (beta chain) appears in the sequencing data of a study of blood T cell repertoires in COVID-19. Study summary: Collection of acute and convalescent COVID-19 samples took place in the United States, Italy and Spain. Sources were T cells, B-cell-depleted T cells, or PBMCs; the material itself was cDNA or gDNA.

This clone was observed a handful of times. The method was immunoSEQ multiplex PCR; TCRdb's version includes in-frame clones alone and lacks a portion of them. The data show 250,000 or so clones, about 89% seen once. This CDR3 has 14 residues. Per the germline V gene, CDR1 is SQVTM and CDR2 is ANQGSEA. V was shortened by 4 bases and J by 1 base, with 13 bases between the two germline ends. The V call is TRBV29-1, the J call TRBJ2-5; TRBD1 might be the D (5 bases). What was sequenced was peripheral blood. The clonotype originates from a man between 40 and 49 years old with active or convalescent COVID-19. CDR3 loop: CSVAPQGSQETQYF. The DNA of the CDR3 is TGCAGCGTTGCCCCTCAGGGCTCCCAAGAGACCCAGTACTTC.